This is a list of T cell receptor beta chains from one sample in a study of T-cell memory formation after mild COVID-19. TCRdb reanalysed the 5' RACE reads using MiXCR and keeps one entry per CDR3 protein. The table lists roughly 200,000 distinct CDR3 sequences, 9.5% of them singletons. Sequencing was performed on PBMCs or a T cell subset sorted from them (not recorded which). Receptor source: a man younger than 35 who had mild COVID-19 (a few samples of this study predate the infection). Cell type and time point are not known. Each CDR3 is given with its conserved first and last residue. The D gene is left open where the match is weak. Some rows mark clone size as missing; the rest say once, few, many or name a class of expanded clone.

V	D	J	size	DNA	CDR3
TRBV7-2	-	TRBJ2-1	many	TGTGCCAGCAGCTCACGTTTTTCGGGATCCTACAATGAGCAGTTCTTC	CASSSRFSGSYNEQFF
TRBV12-3/TRBV12-4	-	TRBJ2-3	-	TGTGCCAGCACCCGGACAGCCAGCACAGATACGCAGTATTTT	CASTRTASTDTQYF
TRBV11-3	-	TRBJ2-3	-	TGTGCCAGCAGCCCAGGCGCCGCCGATACGCAGTATTTT	CASSPGAADTQYF
TRBV7-6	-	TRBJ2-5	many	TGTGCCAGCAGCTTAAACATACAGGCCGGAGGGGAGACCCAGTACTTC	CASSLNIQAGGETQYF
TRBV6-5	-	TRBJ2-7	-	TGTGCCAGCAGTCCCTTTGGTAGCGGAGCCTCCTACGAGCAGTACTTC	CASSPFGSGASYEQYF
TRBV27	-	TRBJ2-3	few	TGTGCCAGCAGTAGGAGGGCCAGCACAGATACGCAGTATTTT	CASSRRASTDTQYF
TRBV6-2/TRBV6-3	TRBD1	TRBJ1-4	few	TGTGCCAGCAACAGGGACAGCAATGAAAAACTGTTTTTT	CASNRDSNEKLFF
TRBV12-3/TRBV12-4	-	TRBJ1-5	-	TGTGCCAGCAGACGCGTACAGGATCTAGGCCCCCAGCATTTT	CASRRVQDLGPQHF
TRBV5-5	TRBD2	TRBJ2-1	few	TGTGCCAGCAGCGCGTCTAGCGGGGGTATCTATGAGCAGTTCTTC	CASSASSGGIYEQFF
TRBV7-8	-	TRBJ2-3	once	TGTGCCAGCAGCCTCTCCGGTTACGGTCCAGATACGCAGTATTTT	CASSLSGYGPDTQYF
TRBV30	-	TRBJ2-6	few	TGTGCCTGGACCCCATCGGTAGCTGGGGCCAACGTCCTGACTTTC	CAWTPSVAGANVLTF
TRBV6-5	-	TRBJ1-5	-	TGTGCCAGCAGTTACGTGGGAGAGGGCCAGCCCCAGCATTTT	CASSYVGEGQPQHF
TRBV5-4	TRBD2	TRBJ2-7	many	TGTGCCAGCAGCATCGACGGGAGGGAGCAGTACTTC	CASSIDGREQYF
TRBV12-3/TRBV12-4	-	TRBJ1-6	few	TGTGCCAGCAAACAGGGAGGGCGGTCACCCCTCCACTTT	CASKQGGRSPLHF
TRBV10-3	-	TRBJ2-3	few	TGTGCCATCAGTGAACGGCGGGGAACCACAGATACGCAGTATTTT	CAISERRGTTDTQYF
TRBV6-1	-	TRBJ1-6	few	TGTGCCAGCGTCCGAAGCTCCTATAATTCACCCCTCCACTTT	CASVRSSYNSPLHF
TRBV13	TRBD2	TRBJ2-2	few	TGTGCCAGCAGCTCGGGGGGTATCACCGGGGAGCTGTTTTTT	CASSSGGITGELFF
TRBV2	TRBD1	TRBJ2-7	-	TGTGCCAGCAGCGCCGGGACAGGGACTACGAAGCAGTACTTC	CASSAGTGTTKQYF
TRBV5-5	TRBD2	TRBJ2-1	-	TGTGCCAGCAGCGTATGGAGCGGGGTGAGCTCCTACAATGAGCAGTTCTTC	CASSVWSGVSSYNEQFF
TRBV24-1	-	TRBJ1-5	medium-sized	TGTGCCACCAGTGAAAGGTGGGAGGGAGAGCAGCCCCAGCATTTT	CATSERWEGEQPQHF
TRBV29-1	-	TRBJ1-5	few	TGCAGCGTCCTGACGGATAGCAATCAGCCCCAGCATTTT	CSVLTDSNQPQHF
TRBV7-3	TRBD1	TRBJ1-1	many	TGTGCCAGCAGCTCGACAGGGCCAGGCACTGAAGCTTTCTTT	CASSSTGPGTEAFF
TRBV6-5	-	TRBJ2-3	few	TGTGCCAGCAGTTTGACAGGTTACCCTAGCACAGATACGCAGTATTTT	CASSLTGYPSTDTQYF
TRBV6-5	TRBD2	TRBJ2-1	many	TGTGCCAGCAGAGCGGGGGGCGTCTCCTACAATGAGCAGTTCTTC	CASRAGGVSYNEQFF
TRBV15	-	TRBJ1-4	-	TGTGCCACCAGCAGAGACTGGGGAACTAATGAAAAACTGTTTTTT	CATSRDWGTNEKLFF
TRBV7-2	TRBD1	TRBJ1-2	few	TGTGCCAGCAGCTTAGATAGACAGGGGTATTATGGCTACACCTTC	CASSLDRQGYYGYTF
TRBV12-3/TRBV12-4	TRBD2	TRBJ2-1	-	TGTGCCACCCGACTAGCGGATGAGCAGTTCTTC	CATRLADEQFF
TRBV7-2	TRBD1	TRBJ1-1	-	TGTGCCAGCAGCCCAGGGGGTCTGGTCATGAACACTGAAGCTTTCTTT	CASSPGGLVMNTEAFF